The 18 T cell receptor beta chains given below trace back to one sample, sequenced in a study of regulatory T cells in long-lasting Graves disease. Building the TCR beta libraries relied on iRepertoire HTBI primers, and CDR3 regions underwent Arm-PCR. TCRdb re-called the multiplex PCR reads through MiXCR, storing one row per CDR3 protein. Of roughly 420,000 distinct CDR3 sequences listed, 14% are singletons. Regarding time point: newly diagnosed GD, antithyroid drugs for less than 3 months. PBMC-derived RNA was used for the TCR library. These data were also filed under a second study, of T cells in Graves' hyperthyroidism and ophthalmopathy.

The sequencing here drew on peripheral blood mononuclear cells (PBMCs), taken at new diagnosis, from a patient treated with antithyroid drugs. All receptors come from a woman aged 50 to 65 with Graves disease.

This clonotype was seen more than once but under ten times. The rearrangement links TRBV6-4 to TRBJ1-2; D remains unclear. The CDR3 has 14 residues. CDR1 is MRHNA and CDR2 is SNTAGT in the germline V gene. V was clipped by 0 bases and J by 8 bases, with 13 bases between them. This chain's CDR3 is CASSDSVRLKGYTF. CDR3 coding DNA: TGTGCCAGCAGTGACTCGGTCAGGCTAAAGGGCTACACCTTC.

This sequence joins TRBV5-8 and TRBJ2-1; 14 bases are shared with TRBD2. CDR3 length equals 16 residues. The V gene's germline CDR1 is SGHTS and CDR2 YDEGEE. V lost 10 bases to trimming and J lost 4 bases; unmatched junction nucleotides: 10. The CDR3 region is CARDRGLAGAYNEQFF. DNA for the CDR3: TGTGCCCGGGACAGGGGACTAGCGGGAGCATACAATGAGCAGTTCTTC.

This clonotype has at least ten counts. The chain combines TRBV28 with TRBJ2-7; 9 nucleotides match TRBD1. V shed 6 bases and J 2 bases; nucleotides not matched to a gene: 14. The CDR3 runs to 17 residues. The germline V gene encodes CDR1 MDHEN and CDR2 SYDVKM. This CDR3 reads CASSRTGEVSGTYEQYF. The CDR3, as DNA: TGTGCCAGCAGCCGGACAGGGGAGGTTTCAGGGACCTACGAGCAGTACTTC. The whole variable domain, filled in from reference TRBV28 and TRBJ2-7, reads DVKVTQSSRYLVKRTGEKVFLECVQDMDHENMFWYRQDPGLGLRLIYFSYDVKMKEKGDIPEGYSVSREKKERFSLILESASTNQTSMYLCASSRTGEVSGTYEQYFGPGTRLTVT.

This clonotype was observed many times. The chain is built from TRBV11-2 and TRBJ1-2; 8 nucleotides agree with TRBD1. CDR3 length equals 15 residues. Germline V gene lookup returns CDR1 SGHAT and CDR2 FQNNGV. V shed 2 bases, J shed 9 bases, and the junction held 11 bases outside the gene matches. In nucleotides, the CDR3 is TGTGCCAGCAGCTTACCAAACGACAGGGGTCGTAGCTACACCTTC. This sequence encodes CASSLPNDRGRSYTF.

There are many counts of this clonotype. The V and J genes are TRBV10-3 and TRBJ2-7; 7 bases line up with TRBD1. The CDR3 is made up of 14 amino acids. V shed 4 bases and J 5 bases; nucleotides not matched to a gene: 8. Germline lookup yields CDR1 ENHRY and CDR2 SYGVKD. CDR3: CAISASTGRNEQYF. The CDR3 DNA sequence: TGTGCCATCAGTGCATCGACAGGGAGAAACGAGCAGTACTTC.

There are a few counts of this clonotype. The chain is built from TRBV14 and TRBJ2-3; D possibly corresponds to TRBD2 (6 bases). The CDR3 is 17 amino acids. V was clipped by 4 bases and J by 2 bases, with 19 bases between them. Per the germline V gene, CDR1 is SGHDN and CDR2 is FVKESK. The CDR3 spells CASSRGKTSSLTDTQYF. The DNA for the CDR3 is TGTGCCAGCAGCCGCGGAAAAACTAGCAGTCTCACAGATACGCAGTATTTT. The full variable domain, its missing parts supplied by reference TRBV14 and TRBJ2-3, is EAGVTQFPSHSVIEKGQTVTLRCDPISGHDNLYWYRRVMGKEIKFLLHFVKESKQDESGMPNNRFLAERTGGTYSTLKVQPAELEDSGVYFCASSRGKTSSLTDTQYFGPGTRLTVL.

With respect to this clonotype: Just one base apart from a much larger clone, this may be a read error. The chain joins TRBV3-1 to TRBJ2-1, with D possibly matching TRBD2 (6 bases). Germline V gives CDR1 LGHDT, CDR2 YNNKEL (reference sequence). This CDR3 has 15 residues. The CDR3 DNA reads TGTGCCAGCAGCCAAGAGTCGCGGGAAGTCTACGAGCTGTACTTC. It yields the protein CASSQESREVYELYF.

The sample holds many counts of this clonotype. V and J are TRBV18 and TRBJ2-3; possibly TRBD2 for D (6 bases). This CDR3 has 16 residues. In germline, CDR1 is KGHSH, CDR2 LQKENI. The ends were cut back, 3 bases at V and 1 base at J, with 14 bases in the middle. The CDR3 spells CASSPMGGQGTDTQYF. DNA of the CDR3: TGTGCCAGCTCACCGATGGGAGGACAAGGCACAGATACGCAGTATTTT.

This clonotype was seen many times. CDR3 nucleotides: TGTGCCAGCAGGGTAGCGGGGCTGAACACTGAAGCTTTCTTT. Amino acids: CASRVAGLNTEAFF. The V gene is TRBV2, the J gene TRBJ1-1; D might be TRBD1 (5 bases). This CDR3 contains 14 residues. Germline CDR1 SNHLY, CDR2 FYNNEI. Trimming pared 6 bases from V and 0 bases from J, leaving 11 bases between.

J is TRBJ1-1 and V is TRBV7-9; maybe TRBD1 (5 bases). This CDR3 has 13 amino acids. V dropped 4 bases and J dropped 5 bases, with 11 bases sitting between them. CDR1 and CDR2 from the germline V gene are SEHNR and FQNEAQ (reference sequence). The CDR3 nucleotides read TGTGCCAGCAGCTCCCCCCAGGGAACTGAAGCTTTCTTT. As protein: CASSSPQGTEAFF.

This chain links TRBV7-9 with TRBJ2-3; D is perhaps TRBD2 (5 bases). The germline gives CDR1 SEHNR, CDR2 FQNEAQ (reference sequence). This CDR3 contains 14 residues. Deletions cut 5 bases from V and 4 bases from J, with 13 bases between. The CDR3 spells CASSPGSGADTQYF. CDR3 nucleotides: TGTGCCAGCAGCCCTGGGAGTGGAGCAGATACGCAGTATTTT. Using reference TRBV7-9 and TRBJ2-3 for the parts outside the CDR3, the full variable domain is DTGVSQNPRHKITKRGQNVTFRCDPISEHNRLYWYRQTLGQGPEFLTYFQNEAQLEKSRLLSDRFSAERPKGSFSTLEIQRTEQGDSAMYLCASSPGSGADTQYFGPGTRLTVL.

Written as DNA, the CDR3 is TGTGCCAGCAGCTCGGTTTGGGGACGTCTGGGCCAAGAGACCCAGTACTTC. Protein sequence: CASSSVWGRLGQETQYF. J is TRBJ2-5 and V is TRBV5-8; possibly TRBD1 or TRBD2 for D (5 bases each). The CDR3 has 17 amino acids. Trimming took off 3 bases at V and 1 base at J, with 19 bases between the two ends. Germline values: CDR1 SGHTS, CDR2 YDEGEE.

This clonotype was seen a handful of times. The V and J genes are TRBV29-1 and TRBJ2-6; unclear D gene. This CDR3 is built from 17 residues. Trimming took off 3 bases at V and 0 bases at J, with 15 bases between the two ends. Germline V lookup: CDR1 SQVTM, CDR2 ANQGSEA. CDR3 coding DNA: TGCAGCGTTGATATGTCCATTCAATTCTCTGGGGCCAACGTCCTGACTTTC. Its translation is CSVDMSIQFSGANVLTF.

V gene TRBV6-5 combines with J gene TRBJ2-7; TRBD1 aligns across 8 bases. V gave up 0 bases and J gave up 3 bases; unmatched junction bases: 4. The length of the CDR3 is 15 residues. Germline CDR1 MNHEY, CDR2 SVGAGI. CDR3 residues: CASSYSGDRIYEQYF. The CDR3 DNA follows: TGTGCCAGCAGTTACTCGGGGGACAGGATCTACGAGCAGTACTTC.

This clonotype was seen at least ten times. This chain uses TRBV18 with TRBJ1-2; D is perhaps TRBD1 (6 bases). The germline gives CDR1 KGHSH, CDR2 LQKENI. V lost 3 bases and J lost 8, with 13 bases in between. CDR3 length: 13 amino acids. Written as DNA, the CDR3 is TGTGCCAGCTCACCGACAGGTGAACTGGGCTACACCTTC. This codes for CASSPTGELGYTF.

The V and J genes are TRBV7-9 and TRBJ2-5; perhaps TRBD2 as D (5 bases). The V end was cut by 3 bases, the J end by 2 bases, with 13 bases between. Germline lookup yields CDR1 SEHNR and CDR2 FQNEAQ (reference sequence). The CDR3 is made up of 15 amino acids. The CDR3 DNA reads as TGTGCCAGCAGCTTCCCGGGGTTTGATCAAGAGACCCAGTACTTC. Translated: CASSFPGFDQETQYF.

This clonotype was recorded at least ten times. The J gene is TRBJ1-5, the V gene TRBV30; perhaps TRBD1 as D (5 bases). The CDR3 runs 13 residues. Deletions cut 2 bases from V and 4 bases from J, with 9 bases between. Germline V gene data show CDR1 as GTSNPN and CDR2 as SVGIG (reference sequence). In nucleotides, the CDR3 is TGTGCCTGGAGTCCCGGGGGTAATCAGCCCCAGCATTTT. Its protein product is CAWSPGGNQPQHF.

This clonotype was recorded at least ten times. The chain joins TRBV6-5 to TRBJ2-5, with 8 bases identical to TRBD2. The germline V gene encodes CDR1 MNHEY and CDR2 SVGAGI. The CDR3 loop spans 16 amino acids. After removal of 2 bases from V and 1 base from J, the junction contained 6 bases not matched to a gene. The CDR3 reads CASSYAGGRSQETQYF. The CDR3 DNA reads TGTGCCAGCAGTTACGCGGGAGGCCGGTCCCAAGAGACCCAGTACTTC.